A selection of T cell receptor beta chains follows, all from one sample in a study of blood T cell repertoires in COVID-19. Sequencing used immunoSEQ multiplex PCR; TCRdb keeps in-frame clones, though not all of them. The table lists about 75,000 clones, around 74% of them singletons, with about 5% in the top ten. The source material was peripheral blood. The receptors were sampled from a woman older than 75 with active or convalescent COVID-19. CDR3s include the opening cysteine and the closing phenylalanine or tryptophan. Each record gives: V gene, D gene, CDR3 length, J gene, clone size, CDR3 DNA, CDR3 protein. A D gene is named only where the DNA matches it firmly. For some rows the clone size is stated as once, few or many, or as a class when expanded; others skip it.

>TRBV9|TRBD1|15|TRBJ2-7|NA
TGTGCCAGCAGCGTAGCTGGGACAGGGGGCTACGAGCAGTACTTC
CASSVAGTGGYEQYF
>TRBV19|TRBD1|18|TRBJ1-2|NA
TGTGCCAGTACCCATACCAGAGGGTATGCAGGGGGCGCGGATGGCTACACCTTC
CASTHTRGYAGGADGYTF
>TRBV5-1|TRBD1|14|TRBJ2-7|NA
TGCGCCAGCAGCCAACAAACAGGGGGCAACGAGCAGTACTTC
CASSQQTGGNEQYF
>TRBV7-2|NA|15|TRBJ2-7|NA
TGTGCCAGCAGCTTCTCAACAGGGCAGCAGCTAGCGCAGTACTTC
CASSFSTGQQLAQYF
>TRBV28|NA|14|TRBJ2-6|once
TGTGCCACCACAGAGCTCTCTGGGGCCAACGTCCTGACTTTC
CATTELSGANVLTF
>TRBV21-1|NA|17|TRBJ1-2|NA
TGTGCCAGCAGCAAAAGACAGGGGGCAACTGGGGTTTGTGGCTACACCTTC
CASSKRQGATGVCGYTF
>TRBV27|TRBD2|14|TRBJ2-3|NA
TGTGCCAGCAGGCGCGGGGGGTACACAGATACGCAGTATTTT
CASRRGGYTDTQYF
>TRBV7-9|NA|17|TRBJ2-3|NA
TGTGCCAGCAGCTTTAGAAACACAGGGACGAGCACAGATACGCAGTATTTT
CASSFRNTGTSTDTQYF
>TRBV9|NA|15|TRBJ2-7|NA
TGTGCCAGCAGCGTAGCTACCGGGAGCTCCTACGAGCAGTACTTC
CASSVATGSSYEQYF
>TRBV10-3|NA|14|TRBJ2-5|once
TGTGCCATCAGTGGAGGGGCCAGGGGAGAGACCCAGTACTTC
CAISGGARGETQYF
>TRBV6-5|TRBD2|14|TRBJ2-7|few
TGTGCCAGCAGTTACTCTGGGACTAACTACGAGCAGTACTTC
CASSYSGTNYEQYF
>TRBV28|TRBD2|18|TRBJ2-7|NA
TGTGCCAGCAGTCCCGGACTAGCGGGAGTCACGACGGGGCTCGAGCAGTACTTC
CASSPGLAGVTTGLEQYF
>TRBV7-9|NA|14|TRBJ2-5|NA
TGTGCCAGCTTCGGAGAACTGCCACAAGAGACCCAGTACTTC
CASFGELPQETQYF
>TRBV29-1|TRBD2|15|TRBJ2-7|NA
TGCAGCGTTGAAGAGGGTGCTAGCGGTAACTACGAGCAGTACTTC
CSVEEGASGNYEQYF
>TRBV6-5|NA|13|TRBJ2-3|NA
TGTGCCAGCAGTCGACCAGGGCCAGATACGCAGTATTTT
CASSRPGPDTQYF
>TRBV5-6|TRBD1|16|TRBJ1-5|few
TGTGCCAGCAGCGCTGGGACAGGGGGCTGGAATCAGCCCCAGCATTTT
CASSAGTGGWNQPQHF
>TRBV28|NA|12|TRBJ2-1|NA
TGTGCCAGCAGTCCACCCGGGGGTCGACAGTTCTTC
CASSPPGGRQFF
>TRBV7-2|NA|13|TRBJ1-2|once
TGTGCCAGCAGCTCTCGGACAGACGGTGGCTACACCTTC
CASSSRTDGGYTF
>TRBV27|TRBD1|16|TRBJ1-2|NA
TGTGCCAGCAGCCGAGGACAGGGTGGCCTGATCTATGGCTACACCTTC
CASSRGQGGLIYGYTF
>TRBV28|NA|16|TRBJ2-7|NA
TGTGCCAGCAGCTACAAGCCGGGAGTAAGCATTTACGAGCAGTACTTC
CASSYKPGVSIYEQYF
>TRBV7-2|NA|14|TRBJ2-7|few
TGTGCCAGCAGCTTAGGGGGAGGCCTTACCGAGCAGTACTTC
CASSLGGGLTEQYF
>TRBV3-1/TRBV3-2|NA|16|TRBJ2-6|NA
TGTGCCAGCAGCCAAAGGGGGGGCGTAAAAACCAACGTCCTGACTTTC
CASSQRGGVKTNVLTF